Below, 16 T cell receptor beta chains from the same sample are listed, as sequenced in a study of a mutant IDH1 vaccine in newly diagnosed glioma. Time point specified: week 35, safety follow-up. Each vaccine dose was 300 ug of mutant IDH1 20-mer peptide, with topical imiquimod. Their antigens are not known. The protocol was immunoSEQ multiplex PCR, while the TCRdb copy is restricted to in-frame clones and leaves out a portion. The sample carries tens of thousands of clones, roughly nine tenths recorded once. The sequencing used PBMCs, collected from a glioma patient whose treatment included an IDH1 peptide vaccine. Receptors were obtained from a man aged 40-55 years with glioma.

The CDR3 protein is CASSQNGVGNQPQHF. The CDR3 coding sequence is TGTGCCAGCAGCCAAAATGGAGTGGGCAATCAGCCCCAGCATTTT. V and J are TRBV16 and TRBJ1-5; D gene uncertain. Trimming left V 2 bases short and J 2 bases short, with 10 bases between. The CDR3 consists of 15 residues. Germline V gene data show CDR1 as KGHSY and CDR2 as FQNENV.

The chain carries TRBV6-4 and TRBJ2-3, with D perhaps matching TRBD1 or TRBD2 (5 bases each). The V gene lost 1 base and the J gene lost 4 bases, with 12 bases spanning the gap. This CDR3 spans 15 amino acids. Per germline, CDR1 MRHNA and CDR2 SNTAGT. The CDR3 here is CASSDFGGSADTQYF. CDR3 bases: TGTGCCAGCAGTGACTTTGGGGGATCGGCAGATACGCAGTATTTT.

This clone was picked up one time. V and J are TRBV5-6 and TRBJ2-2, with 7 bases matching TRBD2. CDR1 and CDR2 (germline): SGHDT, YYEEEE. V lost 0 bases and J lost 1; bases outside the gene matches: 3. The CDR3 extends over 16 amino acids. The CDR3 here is CASSLGSGVNTGELFF. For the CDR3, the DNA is TGTGCCAGCAGCTTGGGAAGCGGGGTGAACACCGGGGAGCTGTTTTTT.

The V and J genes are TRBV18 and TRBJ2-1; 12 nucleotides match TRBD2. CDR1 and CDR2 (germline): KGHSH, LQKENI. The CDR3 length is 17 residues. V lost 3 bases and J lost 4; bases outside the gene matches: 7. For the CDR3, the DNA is TGTGCCAGCTCACCTGGCGGACTAGCGGGAACATACAATGAGCAGTTCTTC. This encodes CASSPGGLAGTYNEQFF.

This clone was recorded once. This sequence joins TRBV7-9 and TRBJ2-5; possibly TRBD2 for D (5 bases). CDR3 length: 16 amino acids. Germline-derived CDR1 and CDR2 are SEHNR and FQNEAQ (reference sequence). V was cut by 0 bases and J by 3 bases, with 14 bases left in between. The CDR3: CASSLAGDYTKETQYF. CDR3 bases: TGTGCCAGCAGCTTAGCGGGAGACTACACCAAAGAGACCCAGTACTTC.

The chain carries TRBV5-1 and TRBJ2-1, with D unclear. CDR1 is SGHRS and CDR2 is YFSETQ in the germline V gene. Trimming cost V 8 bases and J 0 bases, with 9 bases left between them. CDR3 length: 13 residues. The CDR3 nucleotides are TGCGCCAGTAGGGAAAGCTCCTACAATGAGCAGTTCTTC. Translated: CASRESSYNEQFF.

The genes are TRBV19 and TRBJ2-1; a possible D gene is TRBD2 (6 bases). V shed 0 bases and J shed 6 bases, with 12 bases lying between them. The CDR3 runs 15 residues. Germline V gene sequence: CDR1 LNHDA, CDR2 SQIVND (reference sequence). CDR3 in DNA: TGTGCCAGTAGTATAGACGGGGGATCGGTCAATGAGCAGTTCTTC. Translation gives CASSIDGGSVNEQFF.

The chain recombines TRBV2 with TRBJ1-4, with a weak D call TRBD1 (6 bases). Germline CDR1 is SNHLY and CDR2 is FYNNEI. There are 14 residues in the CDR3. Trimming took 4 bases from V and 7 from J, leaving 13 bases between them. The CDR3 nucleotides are TGTGCCAGCAGTGTTCGGGGGGCAGTTGAAAAACTGTTTTTT. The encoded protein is CASSVRGAVEKLFF.

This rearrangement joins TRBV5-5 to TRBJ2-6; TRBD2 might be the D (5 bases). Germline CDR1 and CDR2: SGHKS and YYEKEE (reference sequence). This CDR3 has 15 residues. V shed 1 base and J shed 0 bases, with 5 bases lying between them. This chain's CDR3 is CASSLSGSGANVLTF. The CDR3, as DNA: TGTGCCAGCAGCTTGAGCGGCTCTGGGGCCAACGTCCTGACTTTC.

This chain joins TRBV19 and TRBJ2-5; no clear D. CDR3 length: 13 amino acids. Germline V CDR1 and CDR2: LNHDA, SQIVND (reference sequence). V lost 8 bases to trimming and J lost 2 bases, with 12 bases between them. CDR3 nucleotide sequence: TGTGCCAGTGCCAGGCAGAAACAAGAGACCCAGTACTTC. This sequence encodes CASARQKQETQYF.

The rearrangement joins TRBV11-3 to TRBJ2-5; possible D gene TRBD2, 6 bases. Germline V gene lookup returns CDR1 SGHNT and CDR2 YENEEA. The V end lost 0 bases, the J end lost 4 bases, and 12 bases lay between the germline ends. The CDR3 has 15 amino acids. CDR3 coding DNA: TGTGCCAGCAGCTTAGATTACAGCGGGCGAGAGACCCAGTACTTC. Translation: CASSLDYSGRETQYF.

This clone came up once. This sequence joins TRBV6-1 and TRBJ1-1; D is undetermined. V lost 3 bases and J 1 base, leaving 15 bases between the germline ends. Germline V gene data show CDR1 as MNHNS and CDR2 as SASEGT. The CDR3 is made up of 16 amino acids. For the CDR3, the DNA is TGTGCCAGCAGTGATCGGGCAGCCACACGGAACACTGAAGCTTTCTTT. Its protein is CASSDRAATRNTEAFF.

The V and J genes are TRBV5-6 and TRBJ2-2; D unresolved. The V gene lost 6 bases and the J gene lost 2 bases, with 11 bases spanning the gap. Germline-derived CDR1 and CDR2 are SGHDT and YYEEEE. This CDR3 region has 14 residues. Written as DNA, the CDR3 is TGTGCCAGCACCCTGCGGTTTAACACCGGGGAGCTGTTTTTT. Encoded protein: CASTLRFNTGELFF. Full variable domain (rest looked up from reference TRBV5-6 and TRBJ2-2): DAGVTQSPTHLIKTRGQQVTLRCSPKSGHDTVSWYQQALGQGPQFIFQYYEEEERQRGNFPDRFSGHQFPNYSSELNVNALLLGDSALYLCASTLRFNTGELFFGEGSRLTVL.

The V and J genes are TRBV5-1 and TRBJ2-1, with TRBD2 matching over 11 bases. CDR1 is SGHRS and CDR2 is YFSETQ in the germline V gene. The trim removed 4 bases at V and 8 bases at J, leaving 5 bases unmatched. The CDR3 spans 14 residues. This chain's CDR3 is CASSASGRIDEQFF. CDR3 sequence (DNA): TGCGCCAGCAGCGCTAGCGGGAGGATCGATGAGCAGTTCTTC.

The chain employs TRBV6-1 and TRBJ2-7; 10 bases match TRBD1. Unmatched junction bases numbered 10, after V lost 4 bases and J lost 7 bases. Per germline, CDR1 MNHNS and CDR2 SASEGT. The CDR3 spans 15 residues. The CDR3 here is CASSATGTGAGEQYV. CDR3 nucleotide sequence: TGTGCCAGCAGTGCCACCGGGACAGGGGCTGGTGAGCAGTACGTC.

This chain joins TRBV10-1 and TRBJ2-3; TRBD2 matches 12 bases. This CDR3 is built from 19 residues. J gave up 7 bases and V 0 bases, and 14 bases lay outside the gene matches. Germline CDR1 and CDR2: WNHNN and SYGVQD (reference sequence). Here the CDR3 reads CASSESRLLLAGGRNTQYF. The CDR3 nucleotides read TGCGCCAGCAGTGAGTCGAGGTTATTACTAGCGGGGGGTCGAAATACGCAGTATTTT.